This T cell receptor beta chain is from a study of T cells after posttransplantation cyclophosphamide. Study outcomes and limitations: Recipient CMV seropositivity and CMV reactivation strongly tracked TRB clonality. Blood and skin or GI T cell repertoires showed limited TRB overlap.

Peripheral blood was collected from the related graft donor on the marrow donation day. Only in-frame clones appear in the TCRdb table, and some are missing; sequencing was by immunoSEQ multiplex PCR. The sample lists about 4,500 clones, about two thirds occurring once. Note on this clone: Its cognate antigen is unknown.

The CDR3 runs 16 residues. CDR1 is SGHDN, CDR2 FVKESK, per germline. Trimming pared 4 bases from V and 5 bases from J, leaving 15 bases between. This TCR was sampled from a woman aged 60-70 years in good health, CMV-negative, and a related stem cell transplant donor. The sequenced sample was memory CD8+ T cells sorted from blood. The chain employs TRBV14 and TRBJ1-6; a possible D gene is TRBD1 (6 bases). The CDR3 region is CASSLLYRTDNSPLHF. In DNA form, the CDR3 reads TGTGCCAGCAGCCTTCTTTACAGGACAGATAATTCACCCCTCCACTTT.